This T cell receptor beta chain emerged from a study of radiotherapy plus CTLA-4 blockade in lung cancer. For the study at large: Objective responses emerged in under 20% of patients, and over 30% attained disease control.

It was focal radiation plus CTLA-4 blockade with ipilimumab that patients with chemo-refractory metastatic non-small-cell lung cancer received. The CDR3 is made up of 14 amino acids. Germline V lookup: CDR1 MDHEN, CDR2 SYDVKM. The V end lost 5 bases, the J end lost 11 bases, and 19 bases lay between the germline ends. The data were produced by immunoSEQ multiplex PCR, yet TCRdb's version contains in-frame clones alone and is incomplete. Here the sample spans approximately 77,000 clones, about 80% being singletons. Whole-study findings and limits: Tumor-derived TCR clones expanded in blood after radiotherapy plus ipilimumab. Increased serum interferon-beta after radiation also reportedly predicted response strongly.

This clone was picked up a small number of times. The antigen is undetermined. The sequence came from a human donor with non-small cell lung cancer who had stable disease on radiotherapy plus ipilimumab. This sample comprised peripheral blood, obtained from a patient treated with radiotherapy plus ipilimumab. The chain has TRBV28 and TRBJ1-5, with a weak D call TRBD1 (6 bases). This chain's CDR3 is CASSTYDVRGTQHF. The CDR3 bases are TGTGCCAGCAGTACCTACGACGTAAGGGGGACCCAGCATTTT.